This T cell receptor beta chain was obtained from a study of T cells after yellow fever vaccination. TCRdb processed the 5' RACE reads anew with MiXCR; each CDR3 protein has one entry. The sample shows about 170,000 distinct CDR3 sequences, roughly 6.4% of them seen only once. V shed 5 bases and J shed 0 bases, with 8 bases lying between them. This CDR3 spans 14 amino acids. Looked up from germline, CDR1 is SEHNR and CDR2 is FQNEAQ (reference sequence). The rearrangement uses TRBV7-9 and TRBJ2-1; no reliable D call. This specimen was CD4+ T cells sorted from PBMCs, taken on the day of the first yellow fever vaccination. The clonotype comes from a man aged 18-30 years who received the YFV17D yellow fever vaccine. The CDR3 protein is CASSPFGSYNEQFF. CDR3 DNA: TGTGCCAGCAGCCCCTTCGGCTCCTACAATGAGCAGTTCTTC.